This T cell receptor (beta chain) was identified during a study of T-cell memory formation after mild COVID-19. Study-wide background: TCR clustering was largely donor specific. Findings and limits, study-wide: Pre-infection memory harbored some responding clones, suggesting cross-reactive memory joined. Later expanders leaned CD4+, whereas clones that contracted between day 15 and 85 were balanced CD4/CD8. CD4+ contracting clones lay mainly in CM and EM, CD8+ ones in EMRA.

TCRdb fed the 5' RACE reads into MiXCR, producing one record per CDR3 protein. Seen here are over 350,000 distinct CDR3 sequences, about 16% observed once, and the top ten hold 20% to 25%. This clonotype was found many times. The antigen is not known. Sequencing was performed on PBMCs or a T cell subset sorted from them (not recorded which). This TCR was sampled from a man aged 18 to 30 who had mild COVID-19 (a few samples of this study predate the infection). Cell type and time point are not known.

The DNA of the CDR3 is TGTGCCAGCAGTTTGACCGGGCTTCAGCCCCAGCATTTT. Translating it yields CASSLTGLQPQHF. V is TRBV6-2 or TRBV6-3 and J is TRBJ1-5; no clear D gene. The germline gives CDR1 MNHEY, CDR2 SVGEGT. This CDR3 spans 13 amino acids. Trimming removed 4 bases at V and 6 bases at J, with 10 bases between.